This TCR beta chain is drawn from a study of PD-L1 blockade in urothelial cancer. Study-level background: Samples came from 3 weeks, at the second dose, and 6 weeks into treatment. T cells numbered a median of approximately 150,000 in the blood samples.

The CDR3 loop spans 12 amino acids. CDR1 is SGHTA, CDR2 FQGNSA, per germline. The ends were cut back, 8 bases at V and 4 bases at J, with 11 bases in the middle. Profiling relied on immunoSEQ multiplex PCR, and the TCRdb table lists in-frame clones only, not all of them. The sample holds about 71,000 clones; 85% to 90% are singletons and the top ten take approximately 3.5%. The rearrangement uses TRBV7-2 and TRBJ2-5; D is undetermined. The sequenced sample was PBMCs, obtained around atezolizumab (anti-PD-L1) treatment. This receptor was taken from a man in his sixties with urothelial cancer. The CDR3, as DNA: TGTGCCAGCTCCGAAGAGTCAGAGACCCAGTACTTC. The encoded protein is CASSEESETQYF. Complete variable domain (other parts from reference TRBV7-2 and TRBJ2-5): GAGVSQSPSNKVTEKGKDVELRCDPISGHTALYWYRQSLGQGLEFLIYFQGNSAPDKSGLPSDRFSAERTGGSVSTLTIQRTQQEDSAVYLCASSEESETQYFGPGTRLLVL.